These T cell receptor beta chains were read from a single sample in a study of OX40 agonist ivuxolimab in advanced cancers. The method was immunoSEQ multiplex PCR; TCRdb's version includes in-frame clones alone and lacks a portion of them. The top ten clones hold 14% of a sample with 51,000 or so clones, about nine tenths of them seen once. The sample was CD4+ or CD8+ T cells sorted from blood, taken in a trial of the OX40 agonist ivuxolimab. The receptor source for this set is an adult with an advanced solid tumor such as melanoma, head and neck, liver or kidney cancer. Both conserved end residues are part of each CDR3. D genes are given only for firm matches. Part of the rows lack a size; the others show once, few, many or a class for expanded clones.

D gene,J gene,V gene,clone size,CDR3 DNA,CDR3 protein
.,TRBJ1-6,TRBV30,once,TGTGCCTGGAGTGGTCTGATAAATTCACCCCTCCACTTT,CAWSGLINSPLHF
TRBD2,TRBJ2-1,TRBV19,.,TGTGCCAGTAGTATTTATGCTAGCGGGGGGTACAATGAGCAGTTCTTC,CASSIYASGGYNEQFF
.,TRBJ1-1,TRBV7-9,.,TGTGCCAGCAGCTCCAGGACAAGGAACACTGAAGCTTTCTTT,CASSSRTRNTEAFF
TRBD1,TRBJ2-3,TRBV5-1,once,TGCGCCAGCAGCTCTGGACAGGGCACAGATACGCAGTATTTT,CASSSGQGTDTQYF
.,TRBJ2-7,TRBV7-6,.,TGTGCCAGCAGCTACACGGACCTCTACGAGCAGTACTTC,CASSYTDLYEQYF
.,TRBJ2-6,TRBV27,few,TGTGCCAGCAGCCCAACCAGCTCTGGGGCCAACGTCCTGACTTTC,CASSPTSSGANVLTF
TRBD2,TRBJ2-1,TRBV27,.,TGTGCCAGCAGTCGTGTCGGCGCGGGGGGGTGGAATGAGCAGTTCTTC,CASSRVGAGGWNEQFF
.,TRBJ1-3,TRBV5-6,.,TGTGCTAGCGCGGTATCCTCTGGAAACAATATATATTTT,CASAVSSGNNIYF
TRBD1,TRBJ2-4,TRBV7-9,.,TGTGCCAGCAGCCGAACCAGGACAGGGGAAAACATTCAGTACTTC,CASSRTRTGENIQYF
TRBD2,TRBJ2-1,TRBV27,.,TGTGCCAGCAGTTTATTAGCGGGGGAGCAGTTCTTC,CASSLLAGEQFF
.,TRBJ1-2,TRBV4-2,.,TGTGCCAGCAGCCAAGATGGGGACTCAACCTATGGCTACACCTTC,CASSQDGDSTYGYTF
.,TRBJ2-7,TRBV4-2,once,TGTGCCAGCAGCCCCTCCGGAGGCAGGGCCAACCCCTACGAGCAGTACTTC,CASSPSGGRANPYEQYF
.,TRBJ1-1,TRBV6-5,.,TGTGCCAGCAGTTCCACCGCTGGGGGGGTTTACACTGAAGCTTTCTTT,CASSSTAGGVYTEAFF
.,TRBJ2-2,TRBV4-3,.,TGCGCCAGCAGCCACGGGACCACAGGGATGAACACCGGGGAGCTGTTTTTT,CASSHGTTGMNTGELFF
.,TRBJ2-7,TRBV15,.,TGTGCCACCAGCAGACCTGACAGCTACTACGAGCAGTACTTC,CATSRPDSYYEQYF
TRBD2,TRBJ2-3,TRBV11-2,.,TGTGCCAGCAGCTTAGAGGCGGGGGGGGCAGATACGCAGTATTTT,CASSLEAGGADTQYF
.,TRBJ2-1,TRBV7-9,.,TGTGCCAGCAGCCACGGTGTCAATGAGCAGTTCTTC,CASSHGVNEQFF
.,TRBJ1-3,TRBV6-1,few,TGTGCCAGCAGCCAGGCAGAAGGGGGAAACACCATATATTTT,CASSQAEGGNTIYF
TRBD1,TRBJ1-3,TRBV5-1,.,TGCGCCAGCAGCTTGGGGACAGGGGGCGATTGGGACACCATATATTTT,CASSLGTGGDWDTIYF
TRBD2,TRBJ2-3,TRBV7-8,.,TGTGCCAGCAGCCCAATACACCCGGGGCGGGGGGTCACAGATACGCAGTATTTT,CASSPIHPGRGVTDTQYF
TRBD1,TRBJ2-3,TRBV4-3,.,TGCGCCAGCAGCCAAGGTGGAGCCGGGACAGGGCGAAGAACAGATACGCAGTATTTT,CASSQGGAGTGRRTDTQYF
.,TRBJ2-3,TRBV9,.,TGTGCCAGCAGCGGATCTTCGGGGACCCCCGCAGATACGCAGTATTTT,CASSGSSGTPADTQYF
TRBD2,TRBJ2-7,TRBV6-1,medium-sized,TGTGCCAGCAGTGTCGGGACTAGCGGGGGACTCTCCTACGAGCAGTACTTC,CASSVGTSGGLSYEQYF
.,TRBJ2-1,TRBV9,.,TGTGCCAGCAGCCAAACGTGGGAGCGTTCGGGTTACAATGAGCAGTTCTTC,CASSQTWERSGYNEQFF
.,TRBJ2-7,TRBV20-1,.,TGCAGTGCTAGAGATTCCTACGAGCAGTACTTC,CSARDSYEQYF
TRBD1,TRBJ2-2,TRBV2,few,TGTGCCAGCAGTCGAACCGGGACAGCGAACACCGGGGAGCTGTTTTTT,CASSRTGTANTGELFF
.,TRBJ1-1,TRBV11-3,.,TGTGCCAGCAGCTCTCACAGGGACACTGAAGCTTTCTTT,CASSSHRDTEAFF
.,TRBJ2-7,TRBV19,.,TGTGCCAGTAGTATAGGGCGGACAGAGAACGAGCAGTACTTC,CASSIGRTENEQYF
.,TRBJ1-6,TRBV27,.,TGTGCCAGCAGCTCCCAATGGGAATTTAATTCACCCCTCCACTTT,CASSSQWEFNSPLHF
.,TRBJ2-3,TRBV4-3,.,TGCGCCAGCAGCCAAGACCGCGTTGGGGCCGGAGATACGCAGTATTTT,CASSQDRVGAGDTQYF
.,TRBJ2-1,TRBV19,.,TGTGCCACCGACGGTGGGGGGCAGACTAGCAGCAATGAGCAGTTCTTC,CATDGGGQTSSNEQFF
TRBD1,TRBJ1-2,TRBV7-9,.,TGTGCCAGCAGCTCCGGACAGGAGGGAGGTAGTGGCTACACCTTC,CASSSGQEGGSGYTF
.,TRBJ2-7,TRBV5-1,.,TGCGCCAGCAGCATTGACAGTACGGAGCAGTACTTC,CASSIDSTEQYF
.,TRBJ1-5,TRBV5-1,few,TGCGCCAGCAGCTGGGGGGTAGGACAGCCCCAGCATTTT,CASSWGVGQPQHF
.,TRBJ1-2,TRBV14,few,TGTGCCAGCAGCCCGTCAGGGGTCTACTATGGCTACACCTTC,CASSPSGVYYGYTF
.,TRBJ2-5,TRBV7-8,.,TGTGCCAGCAGCTTGATCGGAGGGGGCATTTTCCAAGAGACCCAGTACTTC,CASSLIGGGIFQETQYF
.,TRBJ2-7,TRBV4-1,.,TGCGCCAGCAGCCAAGGCGGTAAGGGATCCTACGAGCAGTACTTC,CASSQGGKGSYEQYF
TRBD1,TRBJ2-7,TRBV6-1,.,TGTGCCAGCAGTGAAGGTACAGGGGGCTACGAGCAGTACTTC,CASSEGTGGYEQYF
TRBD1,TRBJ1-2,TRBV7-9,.,TGTGCCAGCAGCTTAGGACAGGGTGGCTACACCTTC,CASSLGQGGYTF
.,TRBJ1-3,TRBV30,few,TGTGCCTGGAAGGCGGTTGGAAACACCATATATTTT,CAWKAVGNTIYF
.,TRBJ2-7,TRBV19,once,TGTGCCAGTAGGGGAAGAAGAAACTACGAGCAGTACTTC,CASRGRRNYEQYF
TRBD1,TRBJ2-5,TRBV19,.,TGTGCCAGTAGCCCGACAGGGTACCAAGAGACCCAGTACTTC,CASSPTGYQETQYF
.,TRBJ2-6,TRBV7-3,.,TGTGCCAGCAGCTTAACGGGGCAGTTACTGGGCTCTGGGGCCAACGTCCTGACTTTC,CASSLTGQLLGSGANVLTF
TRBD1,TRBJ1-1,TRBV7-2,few,TGTGCCAGCAGTTTCGTTGGGGACAGGAGGGCTTTCTTT,CASSFVGDRRAFF